This T cell receptor beta chain was sequenced in a study of blood T cell repertoires in COVID-19. About the research overall: Some COVID-19 samples were acute and others convalescent; all came from the United States, Italy and Spain. Sources were T cells, B-cell-depleted T cells, or PBMCs; the material itself was cDNA or gDNA.

Original data processing: Amplified reference gene primers provided the basis for estimating nucleated cell counts. Generated by immunoSEQ multiplex PCR, the TCRdb table keeps only in-frame clones and is missing some. The V and J calls and clone size are taken from that table; D and trimming were inferred from the DNA. The sample carries 90,000 or so clones, over 70% recorded once. The CDR3 has 13 amino acids. V dropped 3 bases and J dropped 3 bases, with 8 bases sitting between them. Germline assignment: CDR1 LNHDA and CDR2 SQIVND (reference sequence). By share, this clone ranks as medium-sized. The rearrangement links TRBV19 to TRBJ2-5, with a weak D call TRBD2 (5 bases). This clonotype originated in an elderly man with acute or convalescent COVID-19. Source material: peripheral blood. DNA for the CDR3: TGTGCCAGTAGTATGACCGGGGAAGAGACCCAGTACTTC. Protein product: CASSMTGEETQYF.